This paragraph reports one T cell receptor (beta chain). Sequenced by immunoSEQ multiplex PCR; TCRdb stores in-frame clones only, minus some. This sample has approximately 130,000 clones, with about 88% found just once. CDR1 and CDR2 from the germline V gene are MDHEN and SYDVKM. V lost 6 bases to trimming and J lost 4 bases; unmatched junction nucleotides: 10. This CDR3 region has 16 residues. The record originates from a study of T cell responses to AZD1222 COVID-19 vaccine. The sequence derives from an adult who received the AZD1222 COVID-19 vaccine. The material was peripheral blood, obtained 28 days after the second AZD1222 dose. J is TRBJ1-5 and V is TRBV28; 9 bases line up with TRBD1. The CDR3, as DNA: TGTGCCAGCAGCCGACTGGGACAGGGAGGTAATCAGCCCCAGCATTTT. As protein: CASSRLGQGGNQPQHF.